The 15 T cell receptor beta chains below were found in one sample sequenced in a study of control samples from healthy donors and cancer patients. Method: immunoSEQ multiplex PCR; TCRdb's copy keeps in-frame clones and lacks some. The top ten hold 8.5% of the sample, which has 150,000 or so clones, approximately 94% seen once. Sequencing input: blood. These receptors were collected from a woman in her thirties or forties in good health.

CDR3 DNA sequence: TGCGCCAGCGCCGTGGGCGGACAAGAGACCCAGTACTTC. This translates into CASAVGGQETQYF. The chain recombines TRBV5-1 with TRBJ2-5, with unresolved D. V was clipped by 7 bases and J by 2 bases, with 12 bases between them. Germline-derived CDR1 and CDR2 are SGHRS and YFSETQ. The CDR3 is 13 residues long.

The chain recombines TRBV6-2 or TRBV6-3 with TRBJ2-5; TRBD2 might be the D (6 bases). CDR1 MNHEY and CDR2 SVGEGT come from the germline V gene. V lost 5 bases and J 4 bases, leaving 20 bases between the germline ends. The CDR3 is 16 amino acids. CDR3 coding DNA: TGTGCCAGCAGTCTGAGCGGCGGGAAGGTACGAGAGACCCAGTACTTC. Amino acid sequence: CASSLSGGKVRETQYF.

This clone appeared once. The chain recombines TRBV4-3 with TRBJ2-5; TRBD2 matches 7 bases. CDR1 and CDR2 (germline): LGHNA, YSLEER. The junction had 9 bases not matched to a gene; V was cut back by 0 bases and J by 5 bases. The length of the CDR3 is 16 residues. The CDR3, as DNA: TGCGCCAGCAGCCAAGATGGGGGAGGGGCTGTGGAGACCCAGTACTTC. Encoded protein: CASSQDGGGAVETQYF.

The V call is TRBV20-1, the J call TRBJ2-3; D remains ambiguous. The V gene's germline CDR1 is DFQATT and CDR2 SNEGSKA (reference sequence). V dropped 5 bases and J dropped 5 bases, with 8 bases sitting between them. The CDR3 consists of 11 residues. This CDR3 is CSASYGDTQYF. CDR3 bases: TGCAGTGCTTCCTACGGAGATACGCAGTATTTT.

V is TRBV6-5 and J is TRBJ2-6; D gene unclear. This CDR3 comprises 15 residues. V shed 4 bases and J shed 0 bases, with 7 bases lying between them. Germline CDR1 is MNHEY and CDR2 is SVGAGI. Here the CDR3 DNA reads TGTGCCAGCAGTTTTGATTTCTCTGGGGCCAACGTCCTGACTTTC. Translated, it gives CASSFDFSGANVLTF.

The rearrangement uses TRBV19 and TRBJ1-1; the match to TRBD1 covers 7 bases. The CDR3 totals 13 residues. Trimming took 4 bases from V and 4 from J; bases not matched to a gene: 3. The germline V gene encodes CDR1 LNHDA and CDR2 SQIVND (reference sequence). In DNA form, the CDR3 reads TGTGCCAGTAGTACCCAGGGGGGCACTGAAGCTTTCTTT. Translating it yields CASSTQGGTEAFF.

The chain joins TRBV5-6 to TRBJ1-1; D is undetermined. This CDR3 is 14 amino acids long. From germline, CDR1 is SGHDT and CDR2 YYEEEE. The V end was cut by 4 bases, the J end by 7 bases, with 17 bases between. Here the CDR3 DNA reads TGTGCCAGCAGCGCGAACGGAATTCCAATTGAAGCTTTCTTT. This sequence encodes CASSANGIPIEAFF.

CDR3 protein: CASSYGQPNTEAFF. CDR3 in DNA: TGTGCCAGCAGTTACGGGCAGCCGAACACTGAAGCTTTCTTT. The chain uses TRBV6-2 or TRBV6-3 and TRBJ1-1; D ambiguous. With 2 bases removed from V and 1 base from J, the gap between germline ends came to 8 bases. Germline CDR1 and CDR2: MNHEY and SVGEGT. The length of the CDR3 is 14 residues.

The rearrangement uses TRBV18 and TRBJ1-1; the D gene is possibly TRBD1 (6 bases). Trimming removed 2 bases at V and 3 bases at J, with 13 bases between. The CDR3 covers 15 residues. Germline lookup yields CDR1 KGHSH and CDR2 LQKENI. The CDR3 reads CASSPGRGSDTEAFF. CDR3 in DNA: TGTGCCAGCTCACCAGGCAGGGGTTCGGACACTGAAGCTTTCTTT.

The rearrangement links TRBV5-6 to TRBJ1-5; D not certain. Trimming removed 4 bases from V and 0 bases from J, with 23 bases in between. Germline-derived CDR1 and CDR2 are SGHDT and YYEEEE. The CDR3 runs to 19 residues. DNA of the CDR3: TGTGCCAGCAGCCTCCGGGAGGGCGGACCTTTGAATAGCAATCAGCCCCAGCATTTT. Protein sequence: CASSLREGGPLNSNQPQHF.

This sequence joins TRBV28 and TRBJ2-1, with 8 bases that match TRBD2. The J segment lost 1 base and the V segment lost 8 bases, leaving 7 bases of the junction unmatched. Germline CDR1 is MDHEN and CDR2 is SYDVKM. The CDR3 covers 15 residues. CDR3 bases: TGTGCCAGCGTTACGGGGGGGATATCCTACAATGAGCAGTTCTTC. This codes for CASVTGGISYNEQFF.

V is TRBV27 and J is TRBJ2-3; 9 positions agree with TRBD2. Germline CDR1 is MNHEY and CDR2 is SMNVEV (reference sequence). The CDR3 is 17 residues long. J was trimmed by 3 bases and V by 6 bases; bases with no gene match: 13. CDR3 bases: TGTGCCAGCAGCCGATGGGGCGGGAGGGCCGCTACAGATACGCAGTATTTT. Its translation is CASSRWGGRAATDTQYF.

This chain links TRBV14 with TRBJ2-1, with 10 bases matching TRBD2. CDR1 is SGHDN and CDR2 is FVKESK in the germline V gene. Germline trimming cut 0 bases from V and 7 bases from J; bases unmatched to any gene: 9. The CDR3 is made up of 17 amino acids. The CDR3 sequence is CASSQEREREGRNEQFF. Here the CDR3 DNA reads TGTGCCAGCAGCCAAGAAAGGGAGCGGGAGGGCCGGAATGAGCAGTTCTTC.

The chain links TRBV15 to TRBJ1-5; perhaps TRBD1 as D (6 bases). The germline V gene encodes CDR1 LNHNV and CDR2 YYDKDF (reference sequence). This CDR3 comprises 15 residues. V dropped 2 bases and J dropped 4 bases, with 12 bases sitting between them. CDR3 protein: CATSRHRRGNQPQHF. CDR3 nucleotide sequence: TGTGCCACCAGCAGACACAGGAGGGGGAATCAGCCCCAGCATTTT. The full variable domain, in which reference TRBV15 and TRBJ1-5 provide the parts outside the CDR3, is DAMVIQNPRYQVTQFGKPVTLSCSQTLNHNVMYWYQQKSSQAPKLLFHYYDKDFNNEADTPDNFQSRRPNTSFCFLDIRSPGLGDTAMYLCATSRHRRGNQPQHFGDGTRLSIL.

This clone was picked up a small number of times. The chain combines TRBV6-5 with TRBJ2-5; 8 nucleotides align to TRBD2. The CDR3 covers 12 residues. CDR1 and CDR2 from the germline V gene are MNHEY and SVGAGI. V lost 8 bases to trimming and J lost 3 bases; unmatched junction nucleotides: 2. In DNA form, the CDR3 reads TGTGCCAGCCCGGGGGGGGAAGAGACCCAGTACTTC. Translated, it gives CASPGGEETQYF.